A selection of T cell receptor beta chains follows, all from one sample in a study of PD-1 blockade in classical Hodgkin lymphoma. Assay: immunoSEQ multiplex PCR; the TCRdb copy retains only in-frame clones and omits some. The repertoire holds fewer than 100,000 clones, roughly 89% seen once, with less than 3% in the top ten. The sample was peripheral blood mononuclear cells (PBMCs), taken at baseline. Receptors originate from a human donor with classical Hodgkin lymphoma. The CDR3 runs from the conserved cysteine through the conserved F or W. The D gene is left open where the match is weak. Size values are once, few and many counts, or a class for expanded clones, and some rows have none.

clone_size,d_call,v_call,j_call,cdr3_aa,cdr3_nt
-,TRBD1,TRBV28,TRBJ1-2,CASSSTGGKGGYTF,TGTGCCAGCAGTTCGACAGGGGGCAAGGGTGGCTACACCTTC
-,-,TRBV5-1,TRBJ1-2,CASSVGRYNYGYTF,TGCGCCAGCAGCGTAGGACGTTATAACTATGGCTACACCTTC
-,-,TRBV2,TRBJ2-7,CASSEADEQYF,TGTGCCAGCAGTGAAGCGGACGAGCAGTACTTC
-,-,TRBV6-1,TRBJ2-2,CASSERSSPNTGELFF,TGTGCCAGCAGTGAAAGGAGTAGCCCGAACACCGGGGAGCTGTTTTTT
-,TRBD2,TRBV5-1,TRBJ2-1,CASSPSGRASGEQFF,TGCGCCAGCAGCCCTAGCGGGAGGGCCTCCGGTGAGCAGTTCTTC
-,-,TRBV30,TRBJ2-6,CAWSAGANVLTF,TGTGCCTGGAGTGCTGGGGCCAACGTCCTGACTTTC
-,-,TRBV7-2,TRBJ1-1,CASSLGRLNTEAFF,TGTGCCAGCAGCTTAGGACGGTTGAACACTGAAGCTTTCTTT
-,TRBD2,TRBV29-1,TRBJ2-1,CSVEGLAGAYNEQFF,TGCAGCGTTGAAGGGTTGGCGGGAGCCTACAATGAGCAGTTCTTC
-,TRBD2,TRBV10-2,TRBJ2-7,CASSEVAGSFEQYF,TGCGCCAGCAGTGAAGTAGCGGGATCTTTCGAGCAGTACTTC
-,-,TRBV30,TRBJ1-5,CAWSIATSNQPQHF,TGTGCCTGGAGTATAGCTACTAGCAATCAGCCCCAGCATTTT
-,-,TRBV5-1,TRBJ2-1,CASSLAGAGPGNEQFF,TGCGCCAGCAGCTTGGCCGGCGCGGGACCGGGGAATGAGCAGTTCTTC
-,-,TRBV5-1,TRBJ2-1,CASSLELAGRGNEQFF,TGCGCCAGCAGCTTGGAGTTAGCGGGCAGGGGGAATGAGCAGTTCTTC
-,-,TRBV10-3,TRBJ1-5,CAISESASNQPQHF,TGTGCCATCAGTGAGTCAGCAAGCAATCAGCCCCAGCATTTT
-,-,TRBV30,TRBJ1-2,CAWKGDGYNYGYTF,TGTGCCTGGAAGGGGGACGGTTATAACTATGGCTACACCTTC
-,-,TRBV10-3,TRBJ2-7,CAIMNRDKGEQYF,TGTGCCATCATGAACCGGGACAAAGGCGAGCAGTACTTC
-,TRBD1,TRBV14,TRBJ2-1,CASSQGNRGMGSYNEQFF,TGTGCCAGCAGCCAGGGGAACAGGGGAATGGGCTCCTACAATGAGCAGTTCTTC
-,-,TRBV6-6,TRBJ2-5,CASISGIRETQYF,TGTGCCAGCATCTCAGGGATTAGAGAGACCCAGTACTTC
-,-,TRBV11-2,TRBJ2-7,CASSPNSNTYEQYF,TGTGCCAGCAGCCCAAATTCAAATACCTACGAGCAGTACTTC
-,TRBD1,TRBV30,TRBJ2-3,CAWSVLGQGARSDTQYF,TGTGCCTGGAGTGTACTGGGGCAGGGGGCTAGGTCAGATACGCAGTATTTT
once,-,TRBV7-2,TRBJ1-2,CASSFRGPPYGYTF,TGTGCCAGCAGCTTCAGGGGACCCCCCTATGGCTACACCTTC
-,-,TRBV2,TRBJ1-4,CASSGILRSEKLFF,TGTGCCAGCAGTGGAATCCTCAGGAGTGAAAAACTGTTTTTT
-,TRBD2,TRBV7-3,TRBJ2-7,CASSLTPGTSGYEQYF,TGTGCCAGCAGCTTAACCCCCGGGACTAGCGGGTACGAGCAGTACTTC
-,TRBD1,TRBV7-9,TRBJ1-2,CASTGAERGKQGPYGYTF,TGTGCCAGCACCGGGGCGGAGCGAGGGAAACAGGGGCCCTATGGCTACACCTTC
-,TRBD1,TRBV2,TRBJ1-2,CASRGDRKGYTF,TGTGCCAGCAGGGGGGACAGGAAGGGCTACACCTTC
-,TRBD2,TRBV15,TRBJ2-1,CATSRRRVAGGDYNEQFF,TGTGCCACCAGCAGGCGAAGGGTAGCGGGAGGGGACTACAATGAGCAGTTCTTC
-,-,TRBV6-1,TRBJ1-2,CASSPVYYGYTF,TGTGCCAGCAGTCCGGTCTACTATGGCTACACCTTC
-,-,TRBV10-2,TRBJ1-5,CASSEGAGPHQPQHF,TGCGCCAGCAGTGAAGGAGCTGGGCCTCATCAGCCCCAGCATTTT
-,TRBD1,TRBV28,TRBJ2-7,CASSLWTGVGDYEQYF,TGTGCCAGCAGTTTATGGACAGGGGTAGGGGACTACGAGCAGTACTTC
-,-,TRBV6-6,TRBJ2-5,CASRAPGGTQYF,TGTGCCAGCCGGGCTCCCGGCGGGACCCAGTACTTC
-,-,TRBV10-3,TRBJ2-5,CAIGPGGQETQYF,TGTGCCATCGGACCTGGGGGCCAAGAGACCCAGTACTTC
-,-,TRBV29-1,TRBJ2-6,CSVPAGAFSSGANVLTF,TGCAGCGTTCCCGCAGGGGCGTTCAGCTCTGGGGCCAACGTCCTGACTTTC
-,-,TRBV7-9,TRBJ2-7,CASSSTDRYLSYEQYF,TGTGCCAGCAGTTCTACTGACAGGTACCTCTCCTACGAGCAGTACTTC
-,-,TRBV5-1,TRBJ1-1,CASSLSNTRGTEAFF,TGCGCCAGCAGCTTGAGTAATACTAGGGGGACTGAAGCTTTCTTT